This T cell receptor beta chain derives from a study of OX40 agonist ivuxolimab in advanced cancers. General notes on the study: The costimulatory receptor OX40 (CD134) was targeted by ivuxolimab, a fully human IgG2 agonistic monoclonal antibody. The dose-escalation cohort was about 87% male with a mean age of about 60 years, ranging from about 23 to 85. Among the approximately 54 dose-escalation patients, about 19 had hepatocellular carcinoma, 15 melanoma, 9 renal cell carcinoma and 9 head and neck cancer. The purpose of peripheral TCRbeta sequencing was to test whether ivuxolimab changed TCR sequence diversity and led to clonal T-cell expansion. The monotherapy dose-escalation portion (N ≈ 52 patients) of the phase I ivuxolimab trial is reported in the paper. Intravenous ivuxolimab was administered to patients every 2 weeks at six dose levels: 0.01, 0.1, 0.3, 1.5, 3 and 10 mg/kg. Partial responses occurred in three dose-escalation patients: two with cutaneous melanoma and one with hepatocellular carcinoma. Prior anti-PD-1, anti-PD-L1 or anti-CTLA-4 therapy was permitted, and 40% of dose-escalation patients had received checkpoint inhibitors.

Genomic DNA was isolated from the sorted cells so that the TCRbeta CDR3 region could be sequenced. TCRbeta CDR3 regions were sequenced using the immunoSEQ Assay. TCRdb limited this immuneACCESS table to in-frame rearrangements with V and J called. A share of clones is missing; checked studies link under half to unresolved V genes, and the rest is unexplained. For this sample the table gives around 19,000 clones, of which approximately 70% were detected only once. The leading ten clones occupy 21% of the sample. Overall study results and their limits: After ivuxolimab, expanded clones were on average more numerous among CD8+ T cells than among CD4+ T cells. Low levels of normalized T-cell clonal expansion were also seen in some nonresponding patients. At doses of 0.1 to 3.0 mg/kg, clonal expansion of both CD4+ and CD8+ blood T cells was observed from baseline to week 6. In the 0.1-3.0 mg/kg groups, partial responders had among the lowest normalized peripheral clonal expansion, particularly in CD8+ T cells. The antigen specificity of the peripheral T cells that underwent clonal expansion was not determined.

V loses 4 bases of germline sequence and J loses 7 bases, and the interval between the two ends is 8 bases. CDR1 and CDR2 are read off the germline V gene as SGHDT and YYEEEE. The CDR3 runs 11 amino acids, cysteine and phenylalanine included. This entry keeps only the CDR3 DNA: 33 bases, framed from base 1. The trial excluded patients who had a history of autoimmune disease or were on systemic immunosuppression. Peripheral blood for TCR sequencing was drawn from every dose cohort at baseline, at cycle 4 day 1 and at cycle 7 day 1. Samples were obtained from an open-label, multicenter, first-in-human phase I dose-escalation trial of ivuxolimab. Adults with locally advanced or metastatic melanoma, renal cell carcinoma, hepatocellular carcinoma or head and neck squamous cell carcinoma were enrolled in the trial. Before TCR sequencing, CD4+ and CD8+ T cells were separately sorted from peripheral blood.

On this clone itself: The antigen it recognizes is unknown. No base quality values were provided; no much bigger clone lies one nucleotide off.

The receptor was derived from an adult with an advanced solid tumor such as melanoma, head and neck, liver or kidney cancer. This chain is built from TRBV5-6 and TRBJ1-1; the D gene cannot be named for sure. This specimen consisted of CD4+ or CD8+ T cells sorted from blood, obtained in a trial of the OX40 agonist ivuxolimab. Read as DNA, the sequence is TGTGCCAGCAGCGTTACAGATGAAGCTTTCTTT. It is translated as CASSVTDEAFF.